This entry describes one T cell receptor (beta chain). From germline, CDR1 is SGHTA and CDR2 FQGNSA. This CDR3 spans 15 amino acids. V gave up 4 bases and J gave up 2 bases, with 14 bases separating them. These data originate in a study of blood T cell repertoires in COVID-19. Whole-study context: Donors in the United States, Italy and Spain gave samples during acute or convalescent COVID-19. PBMCs, B-cell-depleted T cells, or T cells were the source of the cDNA or gDNA that made up the material.

Original processing notes: Quantification of nucleated cells was approximated via reference gene primer amplification. Using immunoSEQ multiplex PCR, the repertoire was profiled, and TCRdb retains in-frame clones only, with some absent. That table gives V, J and clone size, and the DNA gave D and trimming. This sample yields roughly 150,000 clones, of which 80% are seen a single time; roughly 0.52% belongs to the top ten. Sample: peripheral blood. This chain joins TRBV7-2 and TRBJ1-1; D perhaps matches TRBD1 (5 bases). This TCR derives from a man between 60 and 75 years old with acute or convalescent COVID-19. CDR3 residues: CASSYRPGGNTEAFF. For the CDR3, the DNA is TGTGCCAGCAGCTACCGCCCCGGGGGAAACACTGAAGCTTTCTTT. Full variable domain (rest looked up from reference TRBV7-2 and TRBJ1-1): GAGVSQSPSNKVTEKGKDVELRCDPISGHTALYWYRQSLGQGLEFLIYFQGNSAPDKSGLPSDRFSAERTGGSVSTLTIQRTQQEDSAVYLCASSYRPGGNTEAFFGQGTRLTVV.